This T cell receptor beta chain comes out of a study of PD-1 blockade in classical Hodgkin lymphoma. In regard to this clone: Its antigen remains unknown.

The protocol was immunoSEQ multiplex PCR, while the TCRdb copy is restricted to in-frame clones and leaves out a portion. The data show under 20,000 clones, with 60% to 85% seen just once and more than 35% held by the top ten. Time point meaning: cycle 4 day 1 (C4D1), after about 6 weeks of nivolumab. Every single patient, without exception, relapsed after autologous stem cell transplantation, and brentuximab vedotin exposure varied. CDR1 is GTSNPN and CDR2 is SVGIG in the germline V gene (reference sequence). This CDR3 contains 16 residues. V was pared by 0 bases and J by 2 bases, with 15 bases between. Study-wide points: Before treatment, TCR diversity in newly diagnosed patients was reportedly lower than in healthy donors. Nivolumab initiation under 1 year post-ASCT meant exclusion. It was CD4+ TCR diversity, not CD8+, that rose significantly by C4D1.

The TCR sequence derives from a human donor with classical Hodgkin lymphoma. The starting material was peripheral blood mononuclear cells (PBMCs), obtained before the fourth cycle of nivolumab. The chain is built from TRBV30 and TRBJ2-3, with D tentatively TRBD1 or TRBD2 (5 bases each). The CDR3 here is CAWSVYGALDTDTQYF. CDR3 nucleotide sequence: TGTGCCTGGAGTGTATACGGGGCTTTAGACACAGATACGCAGTATTTT.